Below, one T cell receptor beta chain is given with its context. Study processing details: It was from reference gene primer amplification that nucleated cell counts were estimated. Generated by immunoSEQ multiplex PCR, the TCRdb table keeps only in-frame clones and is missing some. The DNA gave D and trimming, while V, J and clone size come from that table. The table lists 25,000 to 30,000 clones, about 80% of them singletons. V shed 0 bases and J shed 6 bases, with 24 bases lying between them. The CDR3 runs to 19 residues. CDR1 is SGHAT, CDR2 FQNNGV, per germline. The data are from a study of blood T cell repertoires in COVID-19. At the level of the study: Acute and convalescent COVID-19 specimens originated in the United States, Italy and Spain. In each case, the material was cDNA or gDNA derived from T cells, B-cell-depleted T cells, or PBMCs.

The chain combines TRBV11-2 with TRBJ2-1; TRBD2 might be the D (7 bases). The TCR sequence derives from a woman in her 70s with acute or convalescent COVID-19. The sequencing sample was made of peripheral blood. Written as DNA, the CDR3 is TGTGCCAGCAGCTTAGATGGGCGGCGGGAGAGGGGGACTTTCAATGAGCAGTTCTTC. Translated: CASSLDGRRERGTFNEQFF.